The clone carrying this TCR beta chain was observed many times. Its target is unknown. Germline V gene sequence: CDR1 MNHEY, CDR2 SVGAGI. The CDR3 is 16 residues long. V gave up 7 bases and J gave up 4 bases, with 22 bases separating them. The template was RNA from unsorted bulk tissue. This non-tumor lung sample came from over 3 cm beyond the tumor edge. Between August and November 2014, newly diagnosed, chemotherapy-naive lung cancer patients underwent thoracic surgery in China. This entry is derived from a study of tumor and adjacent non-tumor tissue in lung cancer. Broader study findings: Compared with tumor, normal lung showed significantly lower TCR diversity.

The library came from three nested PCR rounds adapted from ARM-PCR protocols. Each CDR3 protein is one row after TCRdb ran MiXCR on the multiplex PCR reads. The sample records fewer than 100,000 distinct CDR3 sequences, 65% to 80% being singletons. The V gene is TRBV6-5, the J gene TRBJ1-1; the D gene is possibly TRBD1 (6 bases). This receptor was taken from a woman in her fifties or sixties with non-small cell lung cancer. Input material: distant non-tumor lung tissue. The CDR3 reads CASTYDGTTWGTEAFF. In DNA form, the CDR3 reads TGTGCCAGCACCTACGACGGGACAACCTGGGGCACTGAAGCTTTCTTT.